This is a list of T cell receptor beta chains from one sample in a study of response to subunit inactivated influenza vaccine. TCRdb analysed the RT-PCR reads with MiXCR anew, one entry per CDR3 protein. The sample lists about 540,000 distinct CDR3 sequences; approximately 14% were seen once. Sequences were derived from PBMCs from blood, sampled 11 to 12 days after vaccination. The origin of the receptors is a middle-aged man who received an inactivated influenza vaccine. Both conserved end residues are part of each CDR3. A D gene is named only where the DNA matches it firmly. The size entry is marked missing in some rows and otherwise reads once, few, many or a size class.

size	D	V	J	DNA	CDR3
NA	TRBD1	TRBV7-2	TRBJ2-1	TGTGCCAGCAGCTTAGTGGCAGGGGGCAATGAGCAGTTCTTC	CASSLVAGGNEQFF
NA	TRBD1	TRBV5-1	TRBJ2-3	TGCGCCAGCAGCTTGGGTCGGGACAGACTGACGACTAGCACAGATACGCAGTATTTT	CASSLGRDRLTTSTDTQYF
few	NA	TRBV28	TRBJ2-7	TGTGCCAGCAGTTTATCGGGCGGAGGTACTTACGAGCAGTACTTC	CASSLSGGGTYEQYF
many	NA	TRBV2	TRBJ2-7	TGTGCCAGCATGTATCAGGGTATATCCTACGAGCAGTACTTC	CASMYQGISYEQYF
NA	TRBD1	TRBV24-1	TRBJ2-1	TGTGCCACCAGTGGGATGGACAGGTACAATGAGCAGTTCTTC	CATSGMDRYNEQFF
few	TRBD1	TRBV20-1	TRBJ2-3	TGCAGTGCTAGACGGACAGGGAGCACAGATACGCAGTATTTT	CSARRTGSTDTQYF
many	NA	TRBV3-1	TRBJ2-3	TGTGCCAGCAGCCTCAGGGTAACAGATACGCAGTATTTT	CASSLRVTDTQYF
few	NA	TRBV28	TRBJ1-5	TGTGCCAGCAGTTTTATCACGAGCAATCAGCCCCAGCATTTT	CASSFITSNQPQHF
NA	NA	TRBV15	TRBJ2-2	TGTGCCACCAGCAGAGATCGCCTAGTGGGCGGGGAGCTGTTTTTT	CATSRDRLVGGELFF
few	NA	TRBV7-8	TRBJ1-5	TGTGCCAGCAGCTTAGCTTATGGTCAGCCCCAGCATTTT	CASSLAYGQPQHF
few	NA	TRBV7-9	TRBJ2-2	TGTGCCAGCAGGGGTTTCGGGGGGCCGAACACCGGGGAGCTGTTTTTT	CASRGFGGPNTGELFF
few	NA	TRBV7-2	TRBJ2-1	TGTGCCAGCAGACTTGGGGCGAACTCCTACAATGAGCAGTTCTTC	CASRLGANSYNEQFF
NA	NA	TRBV11-2	TRBJ2-3	TGTGCCAGCAGCTTGGCTTCTGCGGGTAGTTCGGATTTT	CASSLASAGSSDF
few	NA	TRBV7-3	TRBJ2-1	TGTGCCAGCAGCTTAAACTCCTTCAATGAGCAGTTCTTC	CASSLNSFNEQFF
many	NA	TRBV15	TRBJ2-2	TGTGCCACCGTTCCCGGGGGGCACGTAAACACCGGGGAGCTGTTTTTT	CATVPGGHVNTGELFF
many	NA	TRBV24-1	TRBJ2-1	TGTGCCACCAGTGAAACAGGGCGAACCCCTACCTATGAGCAGTTCTTC	CATSETGRTPTYEQFF
few	TRBD2	TRBV12-3/TRBV12-4	TRBJ2-1	TGTGCCAGCAGTTCCCCTAGCGGGCACAATGAGCAGTTCTTC	CASSSPSGHNEQFF
few	NA	TRBV11-2	TRBJ1-1	TGTGCCAGCAGCTTAAAAGATCAGAACACTGAAGCTTTCTTT	CASSLKDQNTEAFF
NA	TRBD2	TRBV3-1	TRBJ2-3	TGTGCCAGCAGCCGGGGACTAGCGGGGGGGTCACCCACAGATACGCAGTATTTT	CASSRGLAGGSPTDTQYF
NA	TRBD2	TRBV27	TRBJ2-5	TGTGCCAGCAGTTTCGGGATCGGGGGGAGCAAAGAGACCCAGTACTTC	CASSFGIGGSKETQYF
NA	NA	TRBV27	TRBJ2-7	TGTGCCAGCAGTTTACTTTCGGCGGGCGCCCCCTTTGGTTTCAACGAGCAGTACTTC	CASSLLSAGAPFGFNEQYF
few	TRBD1	TRBV11-2	TRBJ2-3	TGTGCCAGCAGCTTATTCACAGGGGCCCCAGATACGCAGTATTTT	CASSLFTGAPDTQYF
NA	TRBD2	TRBV20-1	TRBJ2-2	TGCAGTGCTAGGCCTTGGGGAGGGGTGGAGAGCACCGGGGAGCTGTTTTTT	CSARPWGGVESTGELFF
NA	TRBD2	TRBV20-1	TRBJ2-3	TGCAGTGCCGATAGCGGGAGAACAGATACGCAGTATTTT	CSADSGRTDTQYF
NA	TRBD2	TRBV28	TRBJ2-1	TGTGCCAGCAGTAGATCTAGCGGGAGGGGGTTCTTC	CASSRSSGRGFF
NA	TRBD2	TRBV3-1	TRBJ2-7	TGTGCCAGCAGCCTGGGGACTAGCGGGAACGAGCAGTACTTC	CASSLGTSGNEQYF
NA	NA	TRBV29-1	TRBJ2-7	TGCAGCGTTAGGGCAGACCGCTACGAGCAGTACTTC	CSVRADRYEQYF
NA	NA	TRBV15	TRBJ2-2	TGTGCCACCAGCAGAGGAGCGGGCCGCACCGGGGAGCTGTTTTTT	CATSRGAGRTGELFF
NA	TRBD2	TRBV7-3	TRBJ2-3	TGTGCCAGCACCCCAACCACGGGAGGTACGCAGTATTTT	CASTPTTGGTQYF
few	TRBD2	TRBV7-6	TRBJ2-7	TGTGCCAGCGGCTTAGCGGGAGTACCCCACGAGCAGTACTTC	CASGLAGVPHEQYF
few	NA	TRBV20-1	TRBJ2-7	TGCAGTGCCAACCAGGGGAACGAGCAGTACTTC	CSANQGNEQYF
NA	NA	TRBV10-3	TRBJ2-7	TGTGCCATCAGTGAACCCCAGACAGCACGGATGGAGTTC	CAISEPQTARMEF
NA	NA	TRBV3-1	TRBJ2-1	TGTGCCAGCAGCCAAGTACTGGTCGGGAGTCACTTCTACAATGAGCAGTTCTTC	CASSQVLVGSHFYNEQFF
NA	NA	TRBV15	TRBJ2-3	TGTGCCACCAGCAGAGAACCCGACACCGGGGCAGATACGCAGTATTTT	CATSREPDTGADTQYF
NA	TRBD2	TRBV10-3	TRBJ2-7	TGTGCCATCAGTGAGTCTCTAGCGGGACCGAAGTCCTACGAGCAGTACTTC	CAISESLAGPKSYEQYF
few	TRBD1	TRBV24-1	TRBJ2-3	TGTGCCACCAGTGACACCGGACAGGGAAGAGATACGCAGTATTTT	CATSDTGQGRDTQYF
NA	NA	TRBV4-3	TRBJ2-5	TGTGCCAGCAGCCAAGATTCGGGGCCGGAGACCCAGTACTTC	CASSQDSGPETQYF
NA	TRBD1	TRBV27	TRBJ2-7	TGTGCCAGCCCGGGACAGGGTGGAGGAGAGCAGTACTTC	CASPGQGGGEQYF
NA	NA	TRBV29-1	TRBJ2-2	TGCAGCGTTCTGCGGAATGCGAACACCGGGGAGCTGTTTTTT	CSVLRNANTGELFF
NA	NA	TRBV20-1	TRBJ2-5	TGCAGTGCTAGAGTTCCTACCGGGTTAGGAGAGACCCAGTACTTC	CSARVPTGLGETQYF